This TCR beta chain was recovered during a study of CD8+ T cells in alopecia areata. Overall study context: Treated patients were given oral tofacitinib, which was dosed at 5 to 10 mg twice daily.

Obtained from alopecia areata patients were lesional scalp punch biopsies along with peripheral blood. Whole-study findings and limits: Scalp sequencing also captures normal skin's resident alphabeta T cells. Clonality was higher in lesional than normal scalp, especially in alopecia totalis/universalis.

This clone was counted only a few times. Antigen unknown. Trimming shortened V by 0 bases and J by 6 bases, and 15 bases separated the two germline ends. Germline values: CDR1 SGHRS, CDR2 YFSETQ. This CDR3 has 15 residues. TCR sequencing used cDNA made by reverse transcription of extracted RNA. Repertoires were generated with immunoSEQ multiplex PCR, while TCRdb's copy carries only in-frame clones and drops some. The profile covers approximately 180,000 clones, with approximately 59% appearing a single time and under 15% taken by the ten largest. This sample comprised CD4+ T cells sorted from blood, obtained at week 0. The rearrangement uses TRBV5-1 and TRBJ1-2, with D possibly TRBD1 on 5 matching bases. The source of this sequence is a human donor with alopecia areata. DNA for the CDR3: TGCGCCAGCAGCTTGGCCGATCAGGGAGGGGATGGCTACACCTTC. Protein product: CASSLADQGGDGYTF.